This TCR beta chain was identified in a study of T cell repertoires in ileal Crohn's disease. Study context: MI samples are biopsies from the surgical specimen's proximal margin.

Only one count was recorded for this clone. Sequencing used immunoSEQ multiplex PCR; TCRdb keeps in-frame clones, though not all of them. Here the sample spans about 5,700 clones, about three quarters being singletons. Sample time point: proximal margin of the surgical specimen (macroscopically non-inflamed). This clonotype was sampled from an adult with Crohn's disease. The material sequenced was ileal tissue.

CDR3 nucleotide sequence: TGCGCCAGCAGCTTTGGAGGTACTAGCGGGATTAGCACAGATACGCAGTATTTT. It specifies CASSFGGTSGISTDTQYF. The gene calls are TRBV5-1 and TRBJ2-3, with 10 bases matching TRBD2. V lost 2 bases to trimming and J lost 0 bases; unmatched junction nucleotides: 9. The CDR3 consists of 18 residues. Germline V gene lookup returns CDR1 SGHRS and CDR2 YFSETQ.